Listed below are T cell receptor beta chains from one sample, sequenced in a study of OX40 agonist ivuxolimab in advanced cancers. Sequenced by immunoSEQ multiplex PCR; TCRdb stores in-frame clones only, minus some. The table shows 65,000 to 90,000 clones, with 75% to 90% occurring only once. Source: CD4+ or CD8+ T cells sorted from blood, taken in a trial of the OX40 agonist ivuxolimab. The receptors originated from an adult with an advanced solid tumor such as melanoma, head and neck, liver or kidney cancer. Each CDR3 is given with its conserved first and last residue. The D gene is left open where the match is weak. Size is stated for part of the rows, as once, few or many counts, or as a class when the clone is expanded.

abundance: .; d_gene: TRBD1; v_gene: TRBV19; j_gene: TRBJ1-2; CDR3aa: CASSLQGAYYGYTF; CDR3nt: TGTGCCAGTAGTCTGCAGGGGGCTTACTATGGCTACACCTTC
abundance: .; d_gene: .; v_gene: TRBV5-1; j_gene: TRBJ1-2; CDR3aa: CASTYGVTDGYTF; CDR3nt: TGCGCCAGCACCTACGGGGTAACAGATGGCTACACCTTC
abundance: .; d_gene: .; v_gene: TRBV5-6; j_gene: TRBJ1-2; CDR3aa: CASSFAGDLGYTF; CDR3nt: TGTGCCAGCAGCTTTGCAGGGGATCTCGGCTACACCTTC
abundance: .; d_gene: .; v_gene: TRBV27; j_gene: TRBJ2-1; CDR3aa: CASSFATPGDEQFF; CDR3nt: TGTGCCAGCAGTTTCGCGACTCCCGGAGATGAGCAGTTCTTC
abundance: .; d_gene: .; v_gene: TRBV11-3; j_gene: TRBJ2-1; CDR3aa: CASSSGVGYNEQFF; CDR3nt: TGTGCCAGCAGCTCGGGGGTGGGCTACAATGAGCAGTTCTTC
abundance: once; d_gene: .; v_gene: TRBV5-8; j_gene: TRBJ1-3; CDR3aa: CASSLGAREIGNTIYF; CDR3nt: TGTGCCAGCAGCTTGGGTGCCAGGGAAATCGGAAACACCATATATTTT
abundance: .; d_gene: TRBD1; v_gene: TRBV4-1; j_gene: TRBJ1-2; CDR3aa: CASSQARTGGSYGYTF; CDR3nt: TGCGCCAGCAGCCAAGCTCGGACAGGGGGTAGCTATGGCTACACCTTC
abundance: .; d_gene: .; v_gene: TRBV28; j_gene: TRBJ2-5; CDR3aa: CASSLGTQETQYF; CDR3nt: TGTGCCAGCAGTCTAGGGACCCAAGAGACCCAGTACTTC
abundance: .; d_gene: .; v_gene: TRBV5-6; j_gene: TRBJ2-7; CDR3aa: CASSLFQSPYEQYF; CDR3nt: TGTGCCAGCAGCTTGTTTCAGAGTCCCTACGAGCAGTACTTC
abundance: few; d_gene: .; v_gene: TRBV19; j_gene: TRBJ2-2; CDR3aa: CASSIDSSGNTGELFF; CDR3nt: TGTGCCAGTAGTATAGACAGTAGCGGGAACACCGGGGAGCTGTTTTTT
abundance: .; d_gene: .; v_gene: TRBV27; j_gene: TRBJ2-7; CDR3aa: CASSHQQAGWGYEQYF; CDR3nt: TGTGCCAGCAGTCACCAGCAGGCGGGGTGGGGGTACGAGCAGTACTTC
abundance: .; d_gene: .; v_gene: TRBV30; j_gene: TRBJ1-5; CDR3aa: CAWSNGAYSNQPQHF; CDR3nt: TGTGCCTGGAGTAATGGAGCTTATAGCAATCAGCCCCAGCATTTT
abundance: .; d_gene: .; v_gene: TRBV30; j_gene: TRBJ1-1; CDR3aa: CAWSVGGAGTEAFF; CDR3nt: TGTGCCTGGAGTGTGGGGGGGGCCGGGACTGAAGCTTTCTTT
abundance: .; d_gene: TRBD2; v_gene: TRBV11-1; j_gene: TRBJ2-3; CDR3aa: CASSLVVGTSGADTQYF; CDR3nt: TGTGCCAGCAGCTTAGTGGTGGGGACTAGCGGAGCAGATACGCAGTATTTT
abundance: .; d_gene: TRBD2; v_gene: TRBV12-5; j_gene: TRBJ2-1; CDR3aa: CASGLVAGGLYNEQFF; CDR3nt: TGTGCTAGTGGTTTGGTAGCGGGGGGGCTTTACAATGAGCAGTTCTTC
abundance: .; d_gene: .; v_gene: TRBV6-4; j_gene: TRBJ1-2; CDR3aa: CASSESSLGYTF; CDR3nt: TGTGCCAGCAGTGAGTCCAGTCTTGGCTACACCTTC
abundance: .; d_gene: .; v_gene: TRBV2; j_gene: TRBJ2-7; CDR3aa: CASSENQGSYEQYF; CDR3nt: TGTGCCAGCAGTGAAAACCAGGGCTCCTACGAGCAGTACTTC
abundance: .; d_gene: .; v_gene: TRBV5-4; j_gene: TRBJ1-2; CDR3aa: CASSLGRTYGYTF; CDR3nt: TGTGCCAGCAGCTTGGGTCGAACCTATGGCTACACCTTC
abundance: .; d_gene: TRBD1; v_gene: TRBV7-9; j_gene: TRBJ2-3; CDR3aa: CASSFHQTGHYTQYF; CDR3nt: TGTGCCAGCAGCTTCCACCAGACAGGGCATTATACGCAGTATTTT
abundance: .; d_gene: .; v_gene: TRBV15; j_gene: TRBJ1-4; CDR3aa: CATSVQGRSEKLFF; CDR3nt: TGTGCCACCAGCGTACAGGGTCGAAGTGAAAAACTGTTTTTT
abundance: .; d_gene: TRBD2; v_gene: TRBV2; j_gene: TRBJ2-3; CDR3aa: CASSEGSSGGHPRDTQYF; CDR3nt: TGTGCCAGCAGTGAAGGGTCTAGCGGGGGCCACCCCCGAGATACGCAGTATTTT
abundance: few; d_gene: TRBD1; v_gene: TRBV11-1; j_gene: TRBJ2-5; CDR3aa: CASSLRGRIEATQYF; CDR3nt: TGTGCCAGCAGCTTAAGGGGGCGGATTGAGGCGACCCAGTACTTC
abundance: .; d_gene: .; v_gene: TRBV19; j_gene: TRBJ1-4; CDR3aa: CASTLSWVDEKLFF; CDR3nt: TGTGCCAGTACCCTAAGTTGGGTTGATGAAAAACTGTTTTTT
abundance: .; d_gene: TRBD2; v_gene: TRBV13; j_gene: TRBJ2-7; CDR3aa: CASSSGLAGPYEQYF; CDR3nt: TGTGCCAGCAGCAGTGGACTAGCGGGGCCCTACGAGCAGTACTTC
abundance: .; d_gene: .; v_gene: TRBV5-1; j_gene: TRBJ2-7; CDR3aa: CASSAGTAGYEQYF; CDR3nt: TGCGCCAGCAGCGCCGGGACAGCGGGCTACGAGCAGTACTTC
abundance: .; d_gene: TRBD1; v_gene: TRBV2; j_gene: TRBJ1-2; CDR3aa: CATLDMITGEVENYGYTF; CDR3nt: TGTGCCACCCTAGACATGATTACAGGGGAGGTCGAAAACTATGGCTACACCTTC
abundance: .; d_gene: .; v_gene: TRBV5-5; j_gene: TRBJ2-5; CDR3aa: CASSFYQFETQYF; CDR3nt: TGTGCCAGCAGCTTTTATCAATTCGAGACCCAGTACTTC
abundance: .; d_gene: .; v_gene: TRBV12-5; j_gene: TRBJ1-1; CDR3aa: CASGLDLGRSTEAFF; CDR3nt: TGTGCTAGTGGTTTGGACTTAGGCCGAAGCACTGAAGCTTTCTTT
abundance: .; d_gene: .; v_gene: TRBV7-9; j_gene: TRBJ2-5; CDR3aa: CASSEPGRGLRETQYF; CDR3nt: TGTGCCAGCAGCGAACCCGGTAGGGGCTTGAGAGAGACCCAGTACTTC
abundance: .; d_gene: .; v_gene: TRBV27; j_gene: TRBJ2-3; CDR3aa: CASSLSVGIPDTQYF; CDR3nt: TGTGCCAGCAGTTTATCGGTAGGAATTCCAGATACGCAGTATTTT
abundance: .; d_gene: TRBD2; v_gene: TRBV27; j_gene: TRBJ2-3; CDR3aa: CASALGRTRYTDTQYF; CDR3nt: TGTGCCAGCGCCCTCGGCAGGACTAGATACACAGATACGCAGTATTTT
abundance: .; d_gene: .; v_gene: TRBV5-6; j_gene: TRBJ2-3; CDR3aa: CASTMGDATDTQYF; CDR3nt: TGTGCCAGCACCATGGGGGATGCTACAGATACGCAGTATTTT
abundance: .; d_gene: TRBD1; v_gene: TRBV11-3; j_gene: TRBJ2-1; CDR3aa: CASSSVTGVQYNEQFF; CDR3nt: TGTGCCAGCAGCTCGGTGACAGGGGTCCAGTACAATGAGCAGTTCTTC
abundance: .; d_gene: .; v_gene: TRBV9; j_gene: TRBJ2-5; CDR3aa: CASSVGPGAGETQYF; CDR3nt: TGTGCCAGCAGCGTAGGGCCCGGGGCCGGGGAGACCCAGTACTTC
abundance: once; d_gene: TRBD1; v_gene: TRBV28; j_gene: TRBJ2-1; CDR3aa: CASSYGTGGFYEQFF; CDR3nt: TGTGCCAGCAGCTACGGGACAGGGGGCTTTTATGAGCAGTTCTTC
abundance: .; d_gene: .; v_gene: TRBV7-9; j_gene: TRBJ1-2; CDR3aa: CASSSHRGTWLYGSTF; CDR3nt: TGTGCCAGCAGCTCTCATAGGGGAACCTGGCTATATGGCTCCACCTTC